This T cell receptor (beta chain) is drawn from a study of shared clonotypes between healthy human individuals. Study-wide points: About 5% was the fraction of naive CD4 clonotypes found shared across a few donors.

Sequencing was performed with immunoSEQ multiplex PCR; in TCRdb, only in-frame clones are kept and a portion is missing. This sample has 550,000 to 700,000 clones; 60% to 75% occur once, and the top ten carry around 2%. This clone has more than one count but fewer than ten. Its antigen is as yet unknown. The CDR3 is 16 residues long. The source of this sequence is a woman younger than 45 in good health. Specimen: memory CD4+ T cells sorted from blood. Subset defined: CD45RA-negative fraction. The genes are TRBV12-2 and TRBJ2-1; the table assigns TRBD2, which was not confirmed against the DNA. TRBV12-2 is assigned pseudogene status. CDR3 sequence (DNA): TGTGCAAGTCGCTTATGCCTCACTAGCCCGGACAATGAGCAGTTCTTC. It translates to CASRLCLTSPDNEQFF.